A selection of T cell receptor beta chains follows, all from one sample in a study of cytomegalovirus exposure and HLA in healthy donors. The protocol was immunoSEQ multiplex PCR, while the TCRdb copy is restricted to in-frame clones and leaves out a portion. This repertoire shows some 100,000 clones, under 80% found once; its top ten account for around 3.8%. The sequenced sample was PBMCs. The receptors here all came from a woman aged 45-59 years in good health and CMV-seropositive. CDR3s include the opening cysteine and the closing phenylalanine or tryptophan. D genes are given only for firm matches. Clone size, where shown, is once, few, many, or a class for clones that have expanded.

d_gene: TRBD1; abundance: NA; v_gene: TRBV6-5; j_gene: TRBJ1-1; CDR3nt: TGTGCCAGCAGCCATGGAGGACAGGGTCACACTGAAGCTTTCTTT; CDR3aa: CASSHGGQGHTEAFF
d_gene: NA; abundance: NA; v_gene: TRBV27; j_gene: TRBJ1-5; CDR3nt: TGTGCCAGCAGTTTACAGGGCGACTTGGGGCAGCCCCAGCATTTT; CDR3aa: CASSLQGDLGQPQHF
d_gene: NA; abundance: NA; v_gene: TRBV2; j_gene: TRBJ1-1; CDR3nt: TGTGCCAGCACAATGGGGCTGGGGAACACTGAAGCTTTCTTT; CDR3aa: CASTMGLGNTEAFF
d_gene: TRBD1; abundance: NA; v_gene: TRBV18; j_gene: TRBJ2-5; CDR3nt: TGTGCCAGCTCACTCGGGACAGGAAACGATGGTGAGACCCAGTACTTC; CDR3aa: CASSLGTGNDGETQYF
d_gene: NA; abundance: NA; v_gene: TRBV4-1; j_gene: TRBJ1-1; CDR3nt: TGCGCCAGCAGCCAAGATCAAGGGGGTACTGAAGCTTTCTTT; CDR3aa: CASSQDQGGTEAFF
d_gene: NA; abundance: NA; v_gene: TRBV7-6; j_gene: TRBJ1-1; CDR3nt: TGTGCCAGCAGCCCCGGGGGTTCGAGAAGGGGAGCTTTCTTT; CDR3aa: CASSPGGSRRGAFF
d_gene: NA; abundance: NA; v_gene: TRBV5-6; j_gene: TRBJ2-3; CDR3nt: TGTGCCAGCAGCTTAATCAGCGGGAGCACAGATACGCAGTATTTT; CDR3aa: CASSLISGSTDTQYF
d_gene: NA; abundance: NA; v_gene: TRBV2; j_gene: TRBJ1-1; CDR3nt: TGTGCCAGCTATAACAGGGCCGACACTGAAGCTTTCTTT; CDR3aa: CASYNRADTEAFF
d_gene: NA; abundance: NA; v_gene: TRBV2; j_gene: TRBJ1-1; CDR3nt: TGTGCCATTACCAGGGATGTTGAAGCTTTCTTT; CDR3aa: CAITRDVEAFF
d_gene: TRBD1; abundance: NA; v_gene: TRBV4-1; j_gene: TRBJ1-1; CDR3nt: TGCGCCAGCAGCCAATTAGACAGGGACACTGAAGCTTTCTTT; CDR3aa: CASSQLDRDTEAFF
d_gene: NA; abundance: NA; v_gene: TRBV7-8; j_gene: TRBJ2-7; CDR3nt: TGTGCCAGCAGCTCTCTCGAGGGGGGGCCATACGAGCAGTACTTC; CDR3aa: CASSSLEGGPYEQYF
d_gene: NA; abundance: once; v_gene: TRBV2; j_gene: TRBJ1-1; CDR3nt: TGTGCCAGCAGTGAAGCAGGCGGGAACACTGAAGCTTTCTTT; CDR3aa: CASSEAGGNTEAFF
d_gene: NA; abundance: NA; v_gene: TRBV6-5; j_gene: TRBJ1-2; CDR3nt: TGTGCCAGCAGGTCAGGGATCCCCTATGGCTACACCTTC; CDR3aa: CASRSGIPYGYTF
d_gene: TRBD2; abundance: NA; v_gene: TRBV13; j_gene: TRBJ2-7; CDR3nt: TGTGCCAGCAGCTTCTCTAGCGGGAGATCCTACGAGCAGTACTTC; CDR3aa: CASSFSSGRSYEQYF
d_gene: NA; abundance: NA; v_gene: TRBV19; j_gene: TRBJ2-1; CDR3nt: TGTGCCAGTAGTATGGGGCCGAACAATGAGCAGTTCTTC; CDR3aa: CASSMGPNNEQFF
d_gene: NA; abundance: NA; v_gene: TRBV4-2; j_gene: TRBJ1-2; CDR3nt: TGTGCCAGCAGCCAAGCAGGTCGCTATGGCTACACCTTC; CDR3aa: CASSQAGRYGYTF
d_gene: NA; abundance: NA; v_gene: TRBV7-6; j_gene: TRBJ2-5; CDR3nt: TGTGCCAGCAGTTCAAACCCTAGCCTCGGAGAGACCCAGTACTTC; CDR3aa: CASSSNPSLGETQYF